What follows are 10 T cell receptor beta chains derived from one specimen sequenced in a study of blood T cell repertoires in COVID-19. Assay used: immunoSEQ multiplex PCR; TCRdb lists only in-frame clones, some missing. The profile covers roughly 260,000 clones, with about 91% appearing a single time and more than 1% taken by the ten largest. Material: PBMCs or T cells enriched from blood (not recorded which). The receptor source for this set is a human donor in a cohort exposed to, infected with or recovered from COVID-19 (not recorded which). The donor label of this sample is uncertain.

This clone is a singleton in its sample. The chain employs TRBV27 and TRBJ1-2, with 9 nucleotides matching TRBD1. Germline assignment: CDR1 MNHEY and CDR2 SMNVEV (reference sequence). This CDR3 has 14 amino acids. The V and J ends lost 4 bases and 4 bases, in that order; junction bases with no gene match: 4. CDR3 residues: CASSSGQGSYGYTF. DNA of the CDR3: TGTGCCAGCAGTTCGGGACAGGGAAGCTATGGCTACACCTTC.

Here the CDR3 reads CASSQETVTWLAGVNEQFF. In DNA, the CDR3 is TGCGCCAGCAGCCAAGAAACGGTGACGTGGCTAGCGGGGGTCAATGAGCAGTTCTTC. The genes are TRBV4-1 and TRBJ2-1; 10 bases are shared with TRBD2. Germline CDR1 reads MGHRA; CDR2 reads YSYEKL. V was pared by 0 bases and J by 6 bases, with 14 bases of the junction left unmatched. The CDR3 has 19 amino acids.

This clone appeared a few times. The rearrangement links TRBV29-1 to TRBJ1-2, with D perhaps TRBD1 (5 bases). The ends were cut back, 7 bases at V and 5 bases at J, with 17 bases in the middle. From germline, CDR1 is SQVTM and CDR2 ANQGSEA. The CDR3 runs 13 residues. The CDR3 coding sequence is TGCAGCGCCCAAGGGGCCAGTCCTTATGGCTACACCTTC. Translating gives CSAQGASPYGYTF.

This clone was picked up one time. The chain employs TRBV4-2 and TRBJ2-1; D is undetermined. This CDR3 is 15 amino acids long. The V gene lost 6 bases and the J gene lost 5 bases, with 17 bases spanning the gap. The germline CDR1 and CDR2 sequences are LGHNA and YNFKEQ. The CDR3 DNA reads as TGTGCCAGCAGGGTGTCCGCAGGTGGAAACAATGAGCAGTTCTTC. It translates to CASRVSAGGNNEQFF.

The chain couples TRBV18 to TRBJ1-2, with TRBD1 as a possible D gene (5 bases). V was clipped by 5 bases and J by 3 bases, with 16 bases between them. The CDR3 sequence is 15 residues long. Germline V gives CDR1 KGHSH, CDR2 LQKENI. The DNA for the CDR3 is TGTGCCAGCTCAAAAGGGGCAGGGTCGGACTATGGCTACACCTTC. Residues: CASSKGAGSDYGYTF.

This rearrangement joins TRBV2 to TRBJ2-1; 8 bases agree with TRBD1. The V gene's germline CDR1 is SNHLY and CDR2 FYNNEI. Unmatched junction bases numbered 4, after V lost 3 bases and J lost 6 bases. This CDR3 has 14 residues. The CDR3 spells CASSEQGALNEQFF. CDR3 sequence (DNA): TGTGCCAGCAGTGAGCAGGGGGCGCTCAATGAGCAGTTCTTC.

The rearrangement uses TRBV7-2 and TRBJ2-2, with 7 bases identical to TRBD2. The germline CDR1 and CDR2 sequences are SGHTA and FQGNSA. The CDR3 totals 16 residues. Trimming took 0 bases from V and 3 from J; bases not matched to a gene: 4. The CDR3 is CASSLATRGDTGELFF. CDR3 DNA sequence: TGTGCCAGCAGCTTAGCGACCCGGGGGGACACCGGGGAGCTGTTTTTT.

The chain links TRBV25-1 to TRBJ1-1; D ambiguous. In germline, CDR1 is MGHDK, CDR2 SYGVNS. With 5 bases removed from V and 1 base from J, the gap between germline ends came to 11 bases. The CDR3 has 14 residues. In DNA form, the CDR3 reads TGTGCCAGCAGTTCGATGGAGAGGAACACTGAAGCTTTCTTT. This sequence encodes CASSSMERNTEAFF.

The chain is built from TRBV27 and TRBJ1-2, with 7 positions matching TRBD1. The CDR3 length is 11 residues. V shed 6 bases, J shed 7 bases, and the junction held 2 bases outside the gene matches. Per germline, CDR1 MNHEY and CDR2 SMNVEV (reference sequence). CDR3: CASRGTAGYTF. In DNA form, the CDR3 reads TGTGCCAGCAGGGGGACAGCTGGCTACACCTTC.

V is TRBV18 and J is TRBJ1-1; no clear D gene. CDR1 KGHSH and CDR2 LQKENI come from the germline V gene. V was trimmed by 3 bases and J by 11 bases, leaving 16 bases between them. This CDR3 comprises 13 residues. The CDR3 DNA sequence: TGTGCCAGCTCACCGTCATCTGGGGAGGGCGCTTTCTTT. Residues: CASSPSSGEGAFF.